The 16 T cell receptor beta chains listed next were all sequenced from one sample in a study of T cells after yellow fever vaccination (dated by TCRdb to about 2019). Interpreted using the paper, the treatment or condition label stands for: live attenuated yellow fever vaccine strain. The library was made by 5' RACE. Sequencing used an Illumina NovaSeq 6000. Using fastp at Q25 and MiXCR, TCRdb reprocessed the public reads and kept productive beta chains. Rows merge per CDR3 protein into single entries with the most common DNA and genes. This sample gives about 220,000 distinct CDR3 sequences in total; 3% to 4% of them show up just once. The biggest ten clones account for approximately 3.5% of the sample. The sample was CD4+ T cells sorted from PBMCs, taken 10 days after the yellow fever booster vaccination. The receptors were sampled from a man aged 18-30 years who received the YFV17D yellow fever vaccine.

The table lists this clonotype with a few counts. The CDR3 DNA sequence: TGTGCCAGCAGCCTCCGGACTAGCGGGGCGGGGACAGATACGCAGTATTTT. Protein sequence: CASSLRTSGAGTDTQYF. The chain is built from TRBV9 and TRBJ2-3, with 12 nucleotides matching TRBD2. Germline lookup yields CDR1 SGDLS and CDR2 YYNGEE. This CDR3 region has 17 residues. J was trimmed by 3 bases and V by 4 bases; bases with no gene match: 9.

This clonotype showed up many times. The chain has TRBV11-2 and TRBJ2-2; TRBD1 matches at 9 bases. Trimming at V came to 5 bases and at J to 4 bases, leaving 5 bases not matched to a gene. The CDR3 contains 15 residues. The germline CDR1 and CDR2 sequences are SGHAT and FQNNGV. The DNA of the CDR3 is TGTGCCAGCAGCCGGGGACAGGGTGGCACCGGGGAGCTGTTTTTT. Translation gives CASSRGQGGTGELFF.

This clonotype was observed a few times. V and J are TRBV19 and TRBJ1-1; tentative D call: TRBD1 (5 bases). The CDR3 has 13 amino acids. In germline, CDR1 is LNHDA, CDR2 SQIVND (reference sequence). Deletions cut 9 bases from V and 1 base from J, with 12 bases between. The CDR3 DNA reads TGTGCCAGCGACGGGGGAACGAACACTGAAGCTTTCTTT. It is translated as CASDGGTNTEAFF.

This clonotype was seen repeatedly, ten times or more. This chain joins TRBV20-1 and TRBJ2-4; D unresolved. V was shortened by 6 bases and J by 4 bases, with 13 bases between the two germline ends. The V gene's germline CDR1 is DFQATT and CDR2 SNEGSKA (reference sequence). CDR3 length: 13 residues. CDR3 in DNA: TGCAGTGCCCCGGACCAGAAAAAAAACATTCAGTACTTC. Its translation is CSAPDQKKNIQYF.

This clonotype was seen a few times. The genes are TRBV30 and TRBJ1-2; 8 nucleotides align to TRBD1. Germline-derived CDR1 and CDR2 are GTSNPN and SVGIG (reference sequence). CDR3 length: 14 residues. Germline trimming cut 3 bases from V and 4 bases from J; bases unmatched to any gene: 7. This CDR3 is CAWRPMDRAYGYTF. CDR3 DNA: TGTGCCTGGAGGCCCATGGACAGGGCCTATGGCTACACCTTC.

This clonotype has just a few counts. This chain links TRBV5-1 with TRBJ2-3; D is undetermined. With 0 bases removed from V and 2 bases from J, the gap between germline ends came to 10 bases. Germline assignment: CDR1 SGHRS and CDR2 YFSETQ. This CDR3 has 15 amino acids. The CDR3 DNA reads TGCGCCAGCAGCTTGGTTAGGACCCCCACAGATACGCAGTATTTT. Translating it yields CASSLVRTPTDTQYF.

This clonotype was counted many times. This sequence joins TRBV5-1 and TRBJ1-2; no clear D. Germline V gene sequence: CDR1 SGHRS, CDR2 YFSETQ. V was trimmed by 4 bases and J by 4 bases, leaving 11 bases between them. This CDR3 contains 13 residues. The CDR3 region has the DNA TGCGCCAGCAGCCCGAGGGAGACCTATGGCTACACCTTC. Protein product: CASSPRETYGYTF.

The gene calls are TRBV7-2 and TRBJ2-5; 14 bases fit TRBD2. CDR1 is SGHTA and CDR2 is FQGNSA in the germline V gene. V dropped 0 bases and J dropped 2; count of bases not matched to a gene: 5. The CDR3 sequence is 18 residues long. The CDR3 bases are TGTGCCAGCAGCTTAGCGACTAGCGGGGGGGCGTTACAAGAGACCCAGTACTTC. Its protein is CASSLATSGGALQETQYF.

This clonotype was seen many times. The genes are TRBV7-2 and TRBJ2-1, with D possibly being TRBD2 (5 bases). CDR3 length: 13 residues. Between the trimmed V and J ends, which lost 5 bases and 5 bases, there was a span of 10 bases. The germline V gene encodes CDR1 SGHTA and CDR2 FQGNSA. The DNA for the CDR3 is TGTGCCAGCAGCATCGGACTGGACAATGAGCAGTTCTTC. Its translation is CASSIGLDNEQFF.

This clonotype was seen more than once but under ten times. The chain is built from TRBV6-6 and TRBJ1-1; a weak D match, TRBD1 (6 bases). CDR3 length equals 14 residues. The ends were cut back, 4 bases at V and 1 base at J, with 10 bases in the middle. Germline assignment: CDR1 MNHNY and CDR2 SVGAGI (reference sequence). CDR3 sequence reads: CASSLVQGNTEAFF. CDR3 nucleotides: TGTGCCAGCAGTTTAGTACAGGGGAACACTGAAGCTTTCTTT.

This clonotype was detected only a few times. This chain links TRBV2 with TRBJ2-7, with TRBD1 matching over 7 bases. The CDR3 is made up of 13 amino acids. Germline lookup yields CDR1 SNHLY and CDR2 FYNNEI. V lost 6 bases, J lost 3 bases, and 5 bases stayed unmatched. The CDR3 loop is CASRRDSNYEQYV. Here the CDR3 DNA reads TGTGCCAGCAGGAGGGACAGTAACTACGAGCAGTACGTC.

The chain employs TRBV5-4 and TRBJ2-3, with a weak D call TRBD2 (6 bases). Per germline, CDR1 SGHNT and CDR2 YYREEE (reference sequence). The CDR3 extends over 16 amino acids. V dropped 2 bases and J dropped 0 bases, with 13 bases sitting between them. Here the CDR3 DNA reads TGTGCCAGCAGCTTCCGACTAGGGGCTAGCACAGATACGCAGTATTTT. It encodes CASSFRLGASTDTQYF.

This clonotype has a count of ten or more. The V call is TRBV12-3 or TRBV12-4, the J call TRBJ2-3; 15 nucleotides align to TRBD2. J was trimmed by 0 bases and V by 6 bases; bases with no gene match: 10. The CDR3 is 19 residues long. The CDR3 is CASSFSGTSGGYSTDTQYF. The CDR3 coding sequence is TGTGCCAGCAGCTTCTCCGGGACTAGCGGGGGGTATAGCACAGATACGCAGTATTTT.

The rearrangement uses TRBV6-5 and TRBJ2-4; D is uncertain. The CDR3 consists of 16 residues. Trimming cost V 0 bases and J 6 bases, with 15 bases left between them. CDR1 and CDR2 (germline): MNHEY, SVGAGI. In nucleotides, the CDR3 is TGTGCCAGCAGTTACTCGATTGATAGTTGGGGAAACATTCAGTACTTC. Translation: CASSYSIDSWGNIQYF.

This clonotype came up many times. The chain is built from TRBV6-9 and TRBJ1-5, with D maybe TRBD1 (5 bases). Germline CDR1 is MNHGY and CDR2 is SVAAGI. The CDR3 has 17 amino acids. Trimming took off 0 bases at V and 7 bases at J, with 19 bases between the two ends. The CDR3 is CASSYSVPGPYNQPQHF. In nucleotides, the CDR3 is TGTGCCAGCAGTTATTCAGTCCCGGGGCCTTACAACCAGCCCCAGCATTTT.

This clonotype was found a few times. The gene calls are TRBV11-1 and TRBJ2-5; TRBD2 matches at 8 bases. Germline CDR1 SGHAT, CDR2 FQDESV (reference sequence). Germline trimming cut 5 bases from V and 3 bases from J; bases unmatched to any gene: 11. This CDR3 has 16 amino acids. The CDR3 region has the DNA TGTGCCAGCAGCATTGGAGCGGGGGCCGGGGAAGAGACCCAGTACTTC. This codes for CASSIGAGAGEETQYF.